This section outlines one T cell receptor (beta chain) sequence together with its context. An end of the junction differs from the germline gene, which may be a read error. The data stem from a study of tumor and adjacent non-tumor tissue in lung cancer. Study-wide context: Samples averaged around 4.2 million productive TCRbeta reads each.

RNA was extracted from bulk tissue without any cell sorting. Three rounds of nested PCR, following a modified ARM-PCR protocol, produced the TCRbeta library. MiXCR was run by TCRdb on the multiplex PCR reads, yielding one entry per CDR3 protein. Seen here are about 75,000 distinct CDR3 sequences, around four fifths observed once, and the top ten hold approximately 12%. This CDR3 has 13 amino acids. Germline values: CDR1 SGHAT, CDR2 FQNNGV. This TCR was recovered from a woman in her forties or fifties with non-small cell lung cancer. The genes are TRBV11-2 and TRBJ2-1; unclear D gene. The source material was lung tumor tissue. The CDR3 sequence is CASRTELYNEQLF. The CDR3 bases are TGTGCCAGCAGGACGGAACTGTACAATGAGCAGTTATTC.